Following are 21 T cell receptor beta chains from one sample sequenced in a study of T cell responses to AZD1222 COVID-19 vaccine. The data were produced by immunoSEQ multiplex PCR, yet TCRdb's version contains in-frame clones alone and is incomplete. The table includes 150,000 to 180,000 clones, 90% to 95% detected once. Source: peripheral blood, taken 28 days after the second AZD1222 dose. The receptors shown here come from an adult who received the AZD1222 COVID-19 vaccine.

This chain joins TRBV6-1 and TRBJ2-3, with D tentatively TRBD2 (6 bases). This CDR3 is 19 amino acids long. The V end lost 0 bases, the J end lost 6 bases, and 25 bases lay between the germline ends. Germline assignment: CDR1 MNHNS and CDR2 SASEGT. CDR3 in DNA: TGTGCCAGCAGTGAAGCGAGGAGAGGAGGGCTACTCAGGAGCGATACGCAGTATTTT. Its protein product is CASSEARRGGLLRSDTQYF.

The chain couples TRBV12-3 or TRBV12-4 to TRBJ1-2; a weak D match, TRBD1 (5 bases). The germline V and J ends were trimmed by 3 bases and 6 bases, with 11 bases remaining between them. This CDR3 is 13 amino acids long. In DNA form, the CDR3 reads TGTGCCAGCAGTTTGCAGGGTTTTAATGGCTACACCTTC. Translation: CASSLQGFNGYTF.

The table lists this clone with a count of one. In DNA, the CDR3 is TGTGCCAGCTCATCGGGAGTTTTAGATGAGCAGTTCTTC. This codes for CASSSGVLDEQFF. V is TRBV18 and J is TRBJ2-1, with a possible D match to TRBD2 (6 bases). The CDR3 covers 13 residues. CDR1 is KGHSH, CDR2 LQKENI, per germline. The V end lost 5 bases, the J end lost 8 bases, and 13 bases lay between the germline ends.

The DNA for the CDR3 is TGCGCCAGCAGCTTGGGACAGGCATGGACTGAAGCTTTCTTT. Translation gives CASSLGQAWTEAFF. V and J are TRBV5-1 and TRBJ1-1; a possible D gene is TRBD1 (6 bases). V lost 0 bases and J 5 bases, leaving 11 bases between the germline ends. The germline gives CDR1 SGHRS, CDR2 YFSETQ. The CDR3 extends over 14 amino acids.

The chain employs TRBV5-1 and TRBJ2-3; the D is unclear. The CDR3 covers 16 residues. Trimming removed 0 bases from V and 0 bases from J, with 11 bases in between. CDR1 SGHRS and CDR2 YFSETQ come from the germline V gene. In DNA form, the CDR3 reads TGCGCCAGCAGCTTGGTAGAAAGGAAGAGCACAGATACGCAGTATTTT. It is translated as CASSLVERKSTDTQYF.

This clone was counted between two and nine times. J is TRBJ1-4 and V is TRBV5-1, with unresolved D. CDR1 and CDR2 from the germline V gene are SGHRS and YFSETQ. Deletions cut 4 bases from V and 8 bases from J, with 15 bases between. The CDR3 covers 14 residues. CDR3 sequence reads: CASSPGRIKEKLFF. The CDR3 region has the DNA TGCGCCAGCAGCCCCGGCAGAATCAAAGAAAAACTGTTTTTT.

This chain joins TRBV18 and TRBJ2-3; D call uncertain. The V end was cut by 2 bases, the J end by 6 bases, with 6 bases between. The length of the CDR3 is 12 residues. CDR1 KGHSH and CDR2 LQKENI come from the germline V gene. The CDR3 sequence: CASSPTTDTQYF. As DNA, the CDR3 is TGTGCCAGCTCACCAACTACTGATACGCAGTATTTT.

CDR3 loop: CASSPIARQSSYEQYF. DNA for the CDR3: TGTGCCAGCAGCCCTATTGCCAGGCAAAGCTCCTACGAGCAGTACTTC. The chain recombines TRBV11-2 with TRBJ2-7; D gene uncertain. The CDR3 totals 16 residues. In germline, CDR1 is SGHAT, CDR2 FQNNGV. Trimming cost V 5 bases and J 0 bases, with 17 bases left between them. Supplemented by reference TRBV11-2 and TRBJ2-7, the full variable domain reads EAGVAQSPRYKIIEKRQSVAFWCNPISGHATLYWYQQILGQGPKLLIQFQNNGVVDDSQLPKDRFSAERLKGVDSTLKIQPAKLEDSAVYLCASSPIARQSSYEQYFGPGTRLTVT.

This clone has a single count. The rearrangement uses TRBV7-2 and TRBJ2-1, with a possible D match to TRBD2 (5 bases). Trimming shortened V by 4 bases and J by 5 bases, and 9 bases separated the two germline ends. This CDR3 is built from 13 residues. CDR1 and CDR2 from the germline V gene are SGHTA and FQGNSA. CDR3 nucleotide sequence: TGTGCCAGCAGCTCGGGAAGCCACAATGAGCAGTTCTTC. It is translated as CASSSGSHNEQFF.

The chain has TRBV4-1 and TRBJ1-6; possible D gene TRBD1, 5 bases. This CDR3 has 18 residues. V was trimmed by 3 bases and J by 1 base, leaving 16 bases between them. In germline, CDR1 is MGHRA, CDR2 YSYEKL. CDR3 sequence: CASSQFDRPRSYNSPLHF. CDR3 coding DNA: TGCGCCAGCAGCCAGTTCGACAGACCACGATCCTATAATTCACCCCTCCACTTT.

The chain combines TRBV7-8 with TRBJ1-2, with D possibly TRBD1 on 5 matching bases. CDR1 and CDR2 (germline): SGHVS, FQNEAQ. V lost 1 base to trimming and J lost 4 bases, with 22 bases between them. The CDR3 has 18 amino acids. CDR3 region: CASSLVISDRIGGYGYTF. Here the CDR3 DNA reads TGTGCCAGCAGCTTAGTAATATCCGATCGGATTGGGGGCTATGGCTACACCTTC.

As DNA, the CDR3 is TGCAGCGCTCCCGGGACAGGGGGTGAAGCTTTCTTT. Protein: CSAPGTGGEAFF. V is TRBV29-1 and J is TRBJ1-1; 11 bases are a match to TRBD1. The CDR3 runs to 12 residues. Germline CDR1 SQVTM, CDR2 ANQGSEA. V was clipped by 7 bases and J by 7 bases; unmatched bases: 5. The whole variable domain, remainder taken from reference TRBV29-1 and TRBJ1-1, is SAVISQKPSRDICQRGTSLTIQCQVDSQVTMMFWYRQQPGQSLTLIATANQGSEATYESGFVIDKFPISRPNLTFSTLTVSNMSPEDSSIYLCSAPGTGGEAFFGQGTRLTVV.

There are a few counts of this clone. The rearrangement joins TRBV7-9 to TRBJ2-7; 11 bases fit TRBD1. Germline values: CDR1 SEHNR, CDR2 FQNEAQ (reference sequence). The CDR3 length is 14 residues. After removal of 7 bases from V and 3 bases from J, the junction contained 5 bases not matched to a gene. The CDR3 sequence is CASTGTGGFYEQYF. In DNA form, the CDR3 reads TGTGCCAGCACCGGGACAGGGGGGTTCTACGAGCAGTACTTC.

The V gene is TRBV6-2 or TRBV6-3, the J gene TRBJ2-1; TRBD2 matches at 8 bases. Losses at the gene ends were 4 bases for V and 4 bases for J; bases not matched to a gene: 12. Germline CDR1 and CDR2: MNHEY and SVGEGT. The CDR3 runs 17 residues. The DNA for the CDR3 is TGTGCCAGCAGTTGGGGACTTGGCGGGGGGACTTACAATGAGCAGTTCTTC. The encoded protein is CASSWGLGGGTYNEQFF.

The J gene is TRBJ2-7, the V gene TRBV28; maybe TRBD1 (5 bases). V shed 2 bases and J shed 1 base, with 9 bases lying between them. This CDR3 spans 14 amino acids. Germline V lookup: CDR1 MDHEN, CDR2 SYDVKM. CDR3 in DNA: TGTGCCAGCAGTTTACAGGACACGTCCTACGAGCAGTACTTC. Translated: CASSLQDTSYEQYF. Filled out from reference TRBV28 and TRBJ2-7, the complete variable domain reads DVKVTQSSRYLVKRTGEKVFLECVQDMDHENMFWYRQDPGLGLRLIYFSYDVKMKEKGDIPEGYSVSREKKERFSLILESASTNQTSMYLCASSLQDTSYEQYFGPGTRLTVT.

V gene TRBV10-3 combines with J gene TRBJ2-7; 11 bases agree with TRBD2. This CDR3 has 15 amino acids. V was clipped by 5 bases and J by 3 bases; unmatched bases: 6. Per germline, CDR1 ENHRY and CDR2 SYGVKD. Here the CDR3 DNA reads TGTGCCATCAGTACCGGGACTAGCGGATTCTACGAGCAGTACTTC. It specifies CAISTGTSGFYEQYF.

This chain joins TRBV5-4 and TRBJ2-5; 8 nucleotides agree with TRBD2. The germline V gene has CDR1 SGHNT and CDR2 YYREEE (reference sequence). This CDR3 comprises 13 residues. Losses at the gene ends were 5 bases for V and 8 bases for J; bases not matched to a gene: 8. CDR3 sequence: CASRTGGKGTQYF. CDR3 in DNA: TGTGCCAGCAGGACGGGAGGGAAAGGTACCCAGTACTTC.

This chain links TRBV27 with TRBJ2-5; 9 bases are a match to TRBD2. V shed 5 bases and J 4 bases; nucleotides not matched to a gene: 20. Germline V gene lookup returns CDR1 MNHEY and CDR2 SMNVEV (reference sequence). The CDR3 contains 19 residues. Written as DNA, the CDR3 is TGTGCCAGCAGTAGCAAATCGGGGGCGGGAGGGCCCCGAGGAGAGACCCAGTACTTC. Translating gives CASSSKSGAGGPRGETQYF.

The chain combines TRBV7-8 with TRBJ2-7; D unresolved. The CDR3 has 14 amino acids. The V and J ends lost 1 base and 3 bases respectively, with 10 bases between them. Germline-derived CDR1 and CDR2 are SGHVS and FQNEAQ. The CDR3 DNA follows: TGTGCCAGCAGCTTAGAAGCCCAATACTACGAGCAGTACTTC. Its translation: CASSLEAQYYEQYF.

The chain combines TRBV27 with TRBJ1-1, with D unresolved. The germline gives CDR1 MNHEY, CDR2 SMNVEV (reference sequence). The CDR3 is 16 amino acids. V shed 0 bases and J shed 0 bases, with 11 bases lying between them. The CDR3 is CASSLSVPGLNTEAFF. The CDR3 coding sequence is TGTGCCAGCAGTTTATCTGTTCCGGGGTTGAACACTGAAGCTTTCTTT.

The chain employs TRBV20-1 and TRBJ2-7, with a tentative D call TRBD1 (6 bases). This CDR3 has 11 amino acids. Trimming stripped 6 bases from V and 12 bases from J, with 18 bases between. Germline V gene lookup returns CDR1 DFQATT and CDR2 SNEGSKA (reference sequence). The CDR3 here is CSALGPVGAYF. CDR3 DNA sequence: TGCAGTGCCCTGGGTCCAGTGGGGGCGTACTTC.